The 20 T cell receptor beta chains reported below all come from one sample, sequenced in a study of breast tumors, draining lymph nodes, adjacent tissues. Each CDR3 protein gets one entry after TCRdb re-called the multiplex PCR reads with MiXCR. Altogether about 21,000 distinct CDR3 sequences are present, about 41% being singletons, with the ten largest covering less than 25%. Sequencing was performed on breast tumor tissue. These receptors were collected from a female donor with breast cancer. Some clones in this sample may be carry-over from other donors' samples.

Of note for this clonotype: The junction departs from the called germline gene at one end, perhaps through a read error. The chain couples TRBV19 to TRBJ2-2, with D unresolved. CDR3 size: 16 residues. CDR1 LNHDA and CDR2 SQIVND come from the germline V gene (reference sequence). The CDR3: CVSGQIGDMRTGELFF. DNA for the CDR3: TGTGTCAGTGGTCAAATCGGCGATATGCGTACCGGGGAGCTGTTTTTT. The full variable domain, its missing parts supplied by reference TRBV19 and TRBJ2-2, is DGGITQSPKYLFRKEGQNVTLSCEQNLNHDAMYWYRQDPGQGLRLIYYSQIVNDFQKGDIAEGYSVSREKKESFPLTVTSAQKNPTAFYLCVSGQIGDMRTGELFFGEGSRLTVL.

This clonotype was counted at least ten times. The gene calls are TRBV2 and TRBJ1-2; D is perhaps TRBD1 (5 bases). V gave up 5 bases and J gave up 2 bases, with 9 bases separating them. Germline values: CDR1 SNHLY, CDR2 FYNNEI. The CDR3 length is 13 residues. The CDR3 region is CASSWDLNYGYTF. The CDR3, as DNA: TGTGCCAGCAGTTGGGACCTGAACTATGGCTACACCTTC.

This clonotype was counted many times. The chain has TRBV30 and TRBJ2-7; 8 bases agree with TRBD1. Trimming removed 2 bases from V and 2 bases from J; junction bases left unmatched: 11. The CDR3 extends over 16 amino acids. Germline CDR1 and CDR2: GTSNPN and SVGIG (reference sequence). The DNA for the CDR3 is TGTGCCTGGAGTTTTCGGACAGGGACAACGACCTACGAGCAGTACTTC. Protein product: CAWSFRTGTTTYEQYF.

This clonotype was counted a single time. V gene TRBV7-9 combines with J gene TRBJ2-2; perhaps TRBD2 as D (7 bases). Per germline, CDR1 SEHNR and CDR2 FQNEAQ (reference sequence). Trimming removed 6 bases from V and 5 bases from J, with 22 bases in between. The CDR3 contains 17 residues. CDR3 residues: CASSRGGAWILTGELFF. The DNA for the CDR3 is TGTGCCAGCAGTCGTGGGGGGGCCTGGATCCTTACCGGGGAGCTGTTTTTT.

This clonotype appeared a single time. It is likely a read error, because the conserved phenylalanine at the end of the CDR3 is missing. The chain carries TRBV4-2 and TRBJ1-5; the D gene is possibly TRBD1 (5 bases). Per germline, CDR1 LGHNA and CDR2 YNFKEQ. V gave up 0 bases and J gave up 4 bases, with 13 bases separating them. The CDR3 sequence is 16 residues long. Here the CDR3 DNA reads TGTGCCAGCAGCCAAGAGGTCCACGGGGGGAATCAGCCCCAGCATCTT. Protein product: CASSQEVHGGNQPQHL.

By share, this clonotype counts as medium-sized. This chain uses TRBV7-2 with TRBJ2-2; TRBD2 might be the D (5 bases). The CDR3 is made up of 15 amino acids. Germline CDR1 is SGHTA and CDR2 is FQGNSA. The V gene lost 3 bases and the J gene lost 0 bases, with 8 bases spanning the gap. The CDR3 loop is CASSFGLPNTGELFF. CDR3 DNA sequence: TGTGCCAGCAGCTTCGGACTCCCGAACACCGGGGAGCTGTTTTTT. Drawing the rest from reference TRBV7-2 and TRBJ2-2, the complete variable domain is GAGVSQSPSNKVTEKGKDVELRCDPISGHTALYWYRQSLGQGLEFLIYFQGNSAPDKSGLPSDRFSAERTGGSVSTLTIQRTQQEDSAVYLCASSFGLPNTGELFFGEGSRLTVL.

The rearrangement uses TRBV5-1 and TRBJ1-1; no firm D call. The CDR3 loop spans 13 amino acids. Germline-derived CDR1 and CDR2 are SGHRS and YFSETQ. V lost 7 bases and J lost 3, with 13 bases in between. The CDR3 reads CASRIVPDTEAFF. CDR3 in DNA: TGCGCCAGCCGTATAGTCCCAGACACTGAAGCTTTCTTT. Looking up the rest from reference TRBV5-1 and TRBJ1-1 gives the full variable domain: KAGVTQTPRYLIKTRGQQVTLSCSPISGHRSVSWYQQTPGQGLQFLFEYFSETQRNKGNFPGRFSGRQFSNSRSEMNVSTLELGDSALYLCASRIVPDTEAFFGQGTRLTVV.

The chain joins TRBV10-3 to TRBJ2-7; no firm D call. The CDR3 sequence is 12 residues long. CDR1 ENHRY and CDR2 SYGVKD come from the germline V gene. The V and J ends lost 5 bases and 6 bases respectively, with 11 bases between them. CDR3 in amino acids: CAISHTVVEQYF. In nucleotides, the CDR3 is TGTGCCATCAGTCATACAGTCGTCGAGCAGTACTTC.

This chain connects TRBV12-3 or TRBV12-4 to TRBJ2-5, with 7 nucleotides matching TRBD1. The CDR3 is 14 amino acids. Trimming removed 4 bases from V and 5 bases from J; junction bases left unmatched: 7. The CDR3 sequence is CASSYLDRQETQYF. CDR3 nucleotides: TGTGCCAGCAGTTACCTGGACAGGCAGGAGACCCAGTACTTC.

A note on this clonotype: Without the conserved terminal phenylalanine or tryptophan, this CDR3 likely stems from a read error. This rearrangement joins TRBV20-1 to TRBJ2-7; 11 bases match TRBD1. Trimming at V came to 5 bases and at J to 3 bases, leaving 6 bases not matched to a gene. Germline V gene data show CDR1 as DFQATT and CDR2 as SNEGSKA (reference sequence). CDR3 size: 14 residues. The CDR3 DNA reads as TGCAGTGCTTTATGGACAGGGGGCCTCTACGAGCAGTACCTC. It specifies CSALWTGGLYEQYL.

By share of the sample, this clonotype is medium-sized. The chain couples TRBV5-6 to TRBJ2-7; D is ambiguous. CDR3 length equals 14 residues. V was cut by 2 bases and J by 4 bases, with 13 bases left in between. Germline assignment: CDR1 SGHDT and CDR2 YYEEEE. CDR3 DNA: TGTGCCAGCAGCTTCGGTTCCAGTCCTTACGAGCAGTACTTC. Translation: CASSFGSSPYEQYF.

This clonotype was observed at least ten times. The chain employs TRBV29-1 and TRBJ1-4; the D gene is possibly TRBD1 (6 bases). V lost 6 bases to trimming and J lost 2 bases, with 16 bases between them. The CDR3 is 15 amino acids. Germline V gives CDR1 SQVTM, CDR2 ANQGSEA. The CDR3 sequence: CSVVAGGLTNEKLFF. CDR3 sequence (DNA): TGCAGCGTCGTGGCCGGGGGGCTTACTAATGAAAAACTGTTTTTT. Drawing the rest from reference TRBV29-1 and TRBJ1-4, the complete variable domain is SAVISQKPSRDICQRGTSLTIQCQVDSQVTMMFWYRQQPGQSLTLIATANQGSEATYESGFVIDKFPISRPNLTFSTLTVSNMSPEDSSIYLCSVVAGGLTNEKLFFGSGTQLSVL.

This clonotype occurred many times. At one end the junction does not follow the germline gene, possibly because of a read error. The chain combines TRBV20-1 with TRBJ2-6, with D possibly matching TRBD1 (5 bases). This CDR3 is 14 amino acids long. Per the germline V gene, CDR1 is DFQATT and CDR2 is SNEGSKA (reference sequence). CDR3 residues: CSAGSYSGATVLTF. The CDR3 nucleotides are TGCAGTGCTGGAAGTTACTCTGGGGCCACCGTCCTGACTTTC.

The gene calls are TRBV5-5 and TRBJ1-5; TRBD1 matches 7 bases. This CDR3 region has 15 residues. Trimming cost V 0 bases and J 3 bases; bases outside gene matches: 3. The germline gives CDR1 SGHKS, CDR2 YYEKEE (reference sequence). Here the CDR3 DNA reads TGTGCCAGCAGCTTGGAAGGGGGCTTCAATCAGCCCCAGCATTTT. This sequence encodes CASSLEGGFNQPQHF. Looking up the rest from reference TRBV5-5 and TRBJ1-5 gives the full variable domain: DAGVTQSPTHLIKTRGQQVTLRCSPISGHKSVSWYQQVLGQGPQFIFQYYEKEERGRGNFPDRFSARQFPNYSSELNVNALLLGDSALYLCASSLEGGFNQPQHFGDGTRLSIL.

This chain connects TRBV29-1 to TRBJ2-3; 15 positions match TRBD2. The CDR3 spans 15 residues. The germline V gene has CDR1 SQVTM and CDR2 ANQGSEA. V lost 3 bases, J lost 4 bases, and 2 bases stayed unmatched. CDR3 in amino acids: CSVDGLAGGPDTQYF. The CDR3 bases are TGCAGCGTTGACGGACTAGCGGGAGGGCCAGATACGCAGTATTTT.

The rearrangement links TRBV12-3 or TRBV12-4 to TRBJ1-3; D is undetermined. This CDR3 is 13 amino acids long. V was pared by 6 bases and J by 8 bases, with 14 bases between. CDR3: CASSISAVDTIYF. Written as DNA, the CDR3 is TGTGCCAGCAGCATCTCAGCGGTAGACACCATATATTTT.

The chain employs TRBV20-1 and TRBJ1-2; TRBD1 matches 7 bases. V lost 0 bases to trimming and J lost 7 bases; unmatched junction nucleotides: 14. The germline gives CDR1 DFQATT, CDR2 SNEGSKA (reference sequence). This CDR3 is 16 amino acids long. The CDR3 sequence: CSARDRDRGLYGGYTF. The CDR3 DNA is TGCAGTGCTAGAGATAGGGACAGAGGCCTTTATGGTGGCTACACCTTC.

This clonotype has a count of ten or more. The chain uses TRBV4-1 and TRBJ2-5, with 7 nucleotides matching TRBD2. V lost 5 bases to trimming and J lost 4 bases; unmatched junction nucleotides: 4. Germline CDR1 reads MGHRA; CDR2 reads YSYEKL. This CDR3 comprises 13 residues. The CDR3 here is CASSSPGGETQYF. CDR3 DNA sequence: TGCGCCAGCAGCAGCCCGGGGGGAGAGACCCAGTACTTC.

The sample holds many counts of this clonotype. The gene calls are TRBV5-1 and TRBJ2-1, with TRBD2 matching over 7 bases. Germline V lookup: CDR1 SGHRS, CDR2 YFSETQ. CDR3 size: 15 residues. V dropped 4 bases and J dropped 2; count of bases not matched to a gene: 6. CDR3 protein: CASSGGLDTYNEQFF. The CDR3 bases are TGCGCCAGCAGCGGAGGACTAGATACCTACAATGAGCAGTTCTTC.

This clonotype was seen a handful of times. With a much larger clone just one base away, this may be a read error. This chain links TRBV6-6 with TRBJ2-7; weak D call: TRBD2 (5 bases). V was shortened by 11 bases and J by 3 bases, with 14 bases between the two germline ends. The CDR3 consists of 12 residues. Germline assignment: CDR1 MNHNY and CDR2 SVGAGI (reference sequence). The CDR3 is CAASLTNYEQYF. In nucleotides, the CDR3 is TGTGCCGCTAGCCTCACGAACTACGAGCAGTACTTC.